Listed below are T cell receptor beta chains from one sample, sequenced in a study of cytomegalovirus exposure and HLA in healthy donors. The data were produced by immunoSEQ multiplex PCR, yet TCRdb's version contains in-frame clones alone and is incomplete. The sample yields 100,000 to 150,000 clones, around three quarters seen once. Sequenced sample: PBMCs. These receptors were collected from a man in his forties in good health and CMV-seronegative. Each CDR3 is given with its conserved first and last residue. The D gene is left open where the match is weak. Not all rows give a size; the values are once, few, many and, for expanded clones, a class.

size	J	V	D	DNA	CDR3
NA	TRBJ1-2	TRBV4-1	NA	TGCGCCAGCAGCCAAGGCCCCTTGGGGGGGAGCGGCTACACCTTC	CASSQGPLGGSGYTF
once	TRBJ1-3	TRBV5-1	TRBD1	TGCGCCAGCAGCTTCGGGACAGGGACTGGAAACACCATATATTTT	CASSFGTGTGNTIYF
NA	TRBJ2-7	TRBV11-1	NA	TGTGCCAGCAGCCCCCGGGGATTATTAGAGCAGTACTTC	CASSPRGLLEQYF
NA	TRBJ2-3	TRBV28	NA	TGTGCCAGCAGTTCCCCGGGGGTGAGCCCTAGCACAGATACGCAGTATTTT	CASSSPGVSPSTDTQYF
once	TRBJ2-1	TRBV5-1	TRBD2	TGCGCCAGCCGACAAGGACTAGCGGGAGGCAATGAGCAGTTCTTC	CASRQGLAGGNEQFF
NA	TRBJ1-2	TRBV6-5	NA	TGTGCCAGCAGTTCCCTCGGAGGAGATGGAGGCTACACCTTC	CASSSLGGDGGYTF
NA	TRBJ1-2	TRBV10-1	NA	TGCGCCAGCAGTGAGTCGATCAACCAGGGCCACTATGGCTACACCTTC	CASSESINQGHYGYTF
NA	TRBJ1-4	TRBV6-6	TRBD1	TGTGCCAGCAGTTCCAAAGACAGGGGTGAAAAACTGTTTTTT	CASSSKDRGEKLFF
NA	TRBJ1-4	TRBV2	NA	TGTGCCAGCTTGCACGGGGTGTTACAGAAAAATGAAAAACTGTTTTTT	CASLHGVLQKNEKLFF
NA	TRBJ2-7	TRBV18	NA	TGTGCCAGCTCACCCCCGGGTGGCGAGCAGTACTTC	CASSPPGGEQYF
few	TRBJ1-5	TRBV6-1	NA	TGTGCCAGCAGTGAACGCGGACAGTATAGCAATCAGCCCCAGCATTTT	CASSERGQYSNQPQHF